These T cell receptor beta chains were read from a single sample in a study of cytomegalovirus exposure and HLA in healthy donors. The protocol was immunoSEQ multiplex PCR, while the TCRdb copy is restricted to in-frame clones and leaves out a portion. The sample lists some 140,000 clones, about 80% occurring once. Sequencing input: PBMCs. These TCRs come from a man aged 25-45 years in good health and CMV-seronegative. The CDR3 runs from the conserved cysteine through the conserved F or W. A D gene is named only where the DNA matches it firmly. Expanded clones are given a class, and other clones once, few, many or no size at all.

D: TRBD2; V: TRBV28; size: -; J: TRBJ2-6; DNA: TGTGCCAGCAGTTTGCCCCAGGGAGGGGCTGGGGCCAACGTCCTGACTTTC; CDR3: CASSLPQGGAGANVLTF
D: TRBD1; V: TRBV11-2; size: many; J: TRBJ2-7; DNA: TGTGCCAGCAGCGCACTCAGGGGGCGTTCCAGTCAGTACTTC; CDR3: CASSALRGRSSQYF
D: -; V: TRBV2; size: -; J: TRBJ2-7; DNA: TGTGCCAGCAGTGAAGGCCGGGGTGGGAACGAGCAGTACTTC; CDR3: CASSEGRGGNEQYF
D: -; V: TRBV29-1; size: -; J: TRBJ1-1; DNA: TGCAGCGTTGAACAGGGGACGAACACTGAAGCTTTCTTT; CDR3: CSVEQGTNTEAFF
D: -; V: TRBV18; size: once; J: TRBJ1-1; DNA: TGTGCCAGCTCACCACCGTCCCAGTCGAACACTGAAGCTTTCTTT; CDR3: CASSPPSQSNTEAFF
D: TRBD1; V: TRBV10-3; size: -; J: TRBJ1-1; DNA: TGTGCCATCAGCCCGGGACAGGGAAACACTGAAGCTTTCTTT; CDR3: CAISPGQGNTEAFF
D: -; V: TRBV10-1; size: few; J: TRBJ2-7; DNA: TGCGCCAGCAGTGAGGGGGCGGACAGCTCCTACGAGCAGTACTTC; CDR3: CASSEGADSSYEQYF
D: TRBD1; V: TRBV6-1; size: few; J: TRBJ2-6; DNA: TGTGCCAGCAGGGAAGGACAGGGGGCGACTGGGGCCAACGTCCTGACTTTC; CDR3: CASREGQGATGANVLTF
D: TRBD2; V: TRBV18; size: -; J: TRBJ2-5; DNA: TGTGCCAGCTCACCTGCCGGGGGGGGACAAGAGACCCAGTACTTC; CDR3: CASSPAGGGQETQYF
D: TRBD1; V: TRBV30; size: -; J: TRBJ2-7; DNA: TGTGCCTGGAGTACAGGGGCAACATCCTACGAGCAGTACTTC; CDR3: CAWSTGATSYEQYF
D: TRBD1; V: TRBV11-3; size: -; J: TRBJ1-1; DNA: TGTGCCAGCAGCTTAGGAGGACAGGGGAACACTGAAGCTTTCTTT; CDR3: CASSLGGQGNTEAFF
D: TRBD1; V: TRBV5-6; size: few; J: TRBJ1-1; DNA: TGTGCCAGCAGCTTTACCAGGGGGGCTGAAGCTTTCTTT; CDR3: CASSFTRGAEAFF
D: TRBD2; V: TRBV19; size: -; J: TRBJ2-3; DNA: TGTGCCAGTAGTATACGGGCTAGCGGGAGTGCAGATACGCAGTATTTT; CDR3: CASSIRASGSADTQYF
D: TRBD1; V: TRBV2; size: -; J: TRBJ1-2; DNA: TGTGCCAGCAGTCCGACAGGGGGATATGGCTACACCTTC; CDR3: CASSPTGGYGYTF
D: -; V: TRBV15; size: -; J: TRBJ2-3; DNA: TGTGCCACCAGCTTGGGGCGATCCCGCACAGATACGCAGTATTTT; CDR3: CATSLGRSRTDTQYF
D: TRBD1; V: TRBV30; size: -; J: TRBJ1-1; DNA: TGTGCCTGGAGCACAGGGGTGGGAACTGAAGCTTTCTTT; CDR3: CAWSTGVGTEAFF
D: -; V: TRBV27; size: -; J: TRBJ2-5; DNA: TGTGCCAGCAGCCCCGGGATTGGGGAGACCCAGTACTTC; CDR3: CASSPGIGETQYF
D: TRBD1; V: TRBV29-1; size: -; J: TRBJ1-2; DNA: TGCAGCGTTGAGAGACAGGGGCAGGACTATGGCTACACCTTC; CDR3: CSVERQGQDYGYTF
D: TRBD2; V: TRBV9; size: -; J: TRBJ2-2; DNA: TGTGCCAGCAGCCCCGGACTAGTCTCGGGTCTCGGGGAGCTGTTTTTT; CDR3: CASSPGLVSGLGELFF
D: -; V: TRBV27; size: -; J: TRBJ2-5; DNA: TGTGCCAGCAGTACTAGAGGGTACCTAGGGGAGACCCAGTACTTC; CDR3: CASSTRGYLGETQYF
D: TRBD2; V: TRBV10-3; size: -; J: TRBJ2-3; DNA: TGTGCCATCAGAGCCGGGACTAGCGGTAGCACAGATACGCAGTATTTT; CDR3: CAIRAGTSGSTDTQYF
D: -; V: TRBV5-4; size: once; J: TRBJ2-5; DNA: TGTGCCAGCAGCCCCAAGGGGACATCAGGCGAGACCCAGTACTTC; CDR3: CASSPKGTSGETQYF
D: TRBD1; V: TRBV29-1; size: -; J: TRBJ2-2; DNA: TGCAGCGTTCTCAGGACAGGGGTCACCGGGGAGCTGTTTTTT; CDR3: CSVLRTGVTGELFF
D: TRBD1; V: TRBV6-6; size: few; J: TRBJ1-1; DNA: TGTGCCACACGTAGGGGGCACACTGAAGCTTTCTTT; CDR3: CATRRGHTEAFF
D: -; V: TRBV18; size: -; J: TRBJ1-1; DNA: TGTGCCAGCTCACCCCGGGTTTCGAACACTGAAGCTTTCTTT; CDR3: CASSPRVSNTEAFF
D: -; V: TRBV28; size: -; J: TRBJ2-3; DNA: TGTGCCAGCAGTTTGTTCTACCGAGGCGGTACGCAGTATTTT; CDR3: CASSLFYRGGTQYF
D: TRBD1; V: TRBV28; size: -; J: TRBJ1-2; DNA: TGTGCCAGCAGTACGGGACAGGATAACTATGGCTACACCTTC; CDR3: CASSTGQDNYGYTF
D: -; V: TRBV6-5; size: once; J: TRBJ1-1; DNA: TGTGCCAGCAGTGAACGTTGGACTCACACTGAAGCTTTCTTT; CDR3: CASSERWTHTEAFF
D: -; V: TRBV21-1; size: -; J: TRBJ1-1; DNA: TGTGCCAGCAGGTTACCGGGACAGACGAACACTGAAGCTTTCTTT; CDR3: CASRLPGQTNTEAFF
D: -; V: TRBV19; size: -; J: TRBJ2-7; DNA: TGTGCCAGTAGTTCGCGGTCCTACGAGCAGTACTTC; CDR3: CASSSRSYEQYF
D: TRBD2; V: TRBV7-9; size: -; J: TRBJ2-1; DNA: TGTGCCAGCAGCTTAGAACTAGCGGGGAGTAATGAGCAGTTCTTC; CDR3: CASSLELAGSNEQFF
D: TRBD2; V: TRBV4-3; size: few; J: TRBJ2-7; DNA: TGCGCCAGCAGCCGCGGGGGCGGGGGGTGGGGCGAGCAGTACTTC; CDR3: CASSRGGGGWGEQYF
D: -; V: TRBV5-4; size: -; J: TRBJ2-3; DNA: TGTGCCAGCAGCTTTGGTCCCCCAGGGGCCGTAGATACGCAGTATTTT; CDR3: CASSFGPPGAVDTQYF
D: -; V: TRBV5-6; size: few; J: TRBJ1-2; DNA: TGTGCCAGCAGCCTGGACACTGGCTACACCTTC; CDR3: CASSLDTGYTF
D: -; V: TRBV6-4; size: -; J: TRBJ2-3; DNA: TGTGCCAGCAGTGACAGGCAGGGCGTCACAGATACGCAGTATTTT; CDR3: CASSDRQGVTDTQYF
D: TRBD1; V: TRBV4-1; size: few; J: TRBJ2-2; DNA: TGCGCCAGCAGCCCGACACACAGGGGTGGTACCGGGGAGCTGTTTTTT; CDR3: CASSPTHRGGTGELFF
D: TRBD1; V: TRBV7-2; size: -; J: TRBJ2-7; DNA: TGTGCCAGCAGCTTCCACAGGGGATTCTACGAGCAGTACTTC; CDR3: CASSFHRGFYEQYF
D: TRBD1; V: TRBV7-2; size: -; J: TRBJ1-6; DNA: TGTGCCAGCAGTTCTAGGACAGGGCTTGGTAATTCACCCCTCCACTTT; CDR3: CASSSRTGLGNSPLHF
D: -; V: TRBV6-5; size: -; J: TRBJ1-1; DNA: TGTGCCAGCAGTTACTACAGGTCCTACACTGAAGCTTTCTTT; CDR3: CASSYYRSYTEAFF
D: TRBD2; V: TRBV19; size: -; J: TRBJ2-1; DNA: TGTGCCAGTAGCAACCCCCTTGCTAGCGGGTTCTACAATGAGCAGTTCTTC; CDR3: CASSNPLASGFYNEQFF
D: -; V: TRBV10-3; size: -; J: TRBJ2-1; DNA: TGTGCCACCTTCAATGGCGAGCAGTTCTTC; CDR3: CATFNGEQFF
D: TRBD1; V: TRBV11-2; size: -; J: TRBJ1-1; DNA: TGTGCCAGCAGCTTAGATCGGAAGCCCAGGGGGCGAAACACTGAAGCTTTCTTT; CDR3: CASSLDRKPRGRNTEAFF
D: TRBD1; V: TRBV29-1; size: -; J: TRBJ2-2; DNA: TGCAGCGTATCCCGGGCCGGGACAGGGGGAAAGGGGGAGCTGTTTTTT; CDR3: CSVSRAGTGGKGELFF
D: TRBD1; V: TRBV30; size: -; J: TRBJ1-2; DNA: TGTGCCTGGAGCCCCGGACAGGGGTCTGGCTACACCTTC; CDR3: CAWSPGQGSGYTF
D: TRBD1; V: TRBV6-1; size: few; J: TRBJ2-2; DNA: TGTGCCAGTTTACAGGGGCCGAACACCGGGGAGCTGTTTTTT; CDR3: CASLQGPNTGELFF